Presented here are 17 T cell receptor beta chains from one specimen sequenced in a study of tumor-infiltrating lymphocytes in localized non-small cell lung cancer. The assay was immunoSEQ multiplex PCR, and TCRdb's table has in-frame clones only and misses some. The profile shows some 14,000 clones, roughly 75% of them singletons. The sample taken for sequencing was uninvolved lung tissue not adjacent to the tumor. These receptors originate from a human donor with non-small cell lung cancer.

The chain recombines TRBV18 with TRBJ1-6, with TRBD1 as a possible D gene (5 bases). This CDR3 contains 15 residues. Germline CDR1 reads KGHSH; CDR2 reads LQKENI. Trimming stripped 6 bases from V and 9 bases from J, with 18 bases between. The chain's CDR3 is CASSPGGGEGSPLHF. CDR3 coding DNA: TGTGCCAGCTCCCCGGGTGGGGGAGAGGGTTCACCCCTCCACTTT.

The CDR3 spells CASSYGQGGGGVNTEAFF. The CDR3 DNA is TGTGCCAGCAGCTACGGACAGGGTGGCGGAGGGGTGAACACTGAAGCTTTCTTT. The chain employs TRBV7-9 and TRBJ1-1; 8 positions agree with TRBD1. With V trimmed by 4 bases and J by 0 bases, 13 bases remained unmatched. CDR3 length equals 18 residues. The germline gives CDR1 SEHNR, CDR2 FQNEAQ (reference sequence).

In DNA form, the CDR3 reads TGTGCCATCAGTCCGGGACAGGGGGCGAACACTGAAGCTTTCTTT. Translated, it gives CAISPGQGANTEAFF. V is TRBV10-3 and J is TRBJ1-1, with TRBD1 matching 12 bases. Germline CDR1 and CDR2: ENHRY and SYGVKD. The J segment lost 1 base and the V segment lost 5 bases, leaving 2 bases of the junction unmatched. The length of the CDR3 is 15 residues.

There are a few counts of this clone. The chain joins TRBV7-3 to TRBJ2-5; 9 positions match TRBD1. The J segment lost 4 bases and the V segment lost 5 bases, leaving 2 bases of the junction unmatched. The CDR3 extends over 13 amino acids. Germline CDR1 is SGHTA and CDR2 is FQGTGA. CDR3 protein: CASSRGQGETQYF. Written as DNA, the CDR3 is TGTGCCAGCAGCCGGGGACAGGGAGAGACCCAGTACTTC. Full variable domain (outside the CDR3, taken from reference TRBV7-3 and TRBJ2-5): GAGVSQTPSNKVTEKGKYVELRCDPISGHTALYWYRQSLGQGPEFLIYFQGTGAADDSGLPNDRFFAVRPEGSVSTLKIQRTERGDSAVYLCASSRGQGETQYFGPGTRLLVL.

V and J are TRBV28 and TRBJ2-7; 8 bases agree with TRBD2. The trim removed 5 bases at V and 6 bases at J, leaving 12 bases unmatched. The germline CDR1 and CDR2 sequences are MDHEN and SYDVKM. The CDR3 contains 15 residues. For the CDR3, the DNA is TGTGCCAGCAGTCCCCAATCAACGGGAGGGCGCGAGCAGTACTTC. Translated: CASSPQSTGGREQYF.

The chain has TRBV11-2 and TRBJ1-5, with D perhaps matching TRBD1 (5 bases). Germline values: CDR1 SGHAT, CDR2 FQNNGV. The CDR3 contains 17 residues. Deletions cut 0 bases from V and 1 base from J, with 13 bases between. This CDR3 is CASSLEGSGRSNQPQHF. The CDR3 DNA follows: TGTGCCAGCAGCTTAGAGGGTTCGGGACGGAGCAATCAGCCCCAGCATTTT.

The chain links TRBV7-2 to TRBJ2-7; 7 bases line up with TRBD1. V lost 8 bases to trimming and J lost 3 bases; unmatched junction nucleotides: 10. CDR1 is SGHTA and CDR2 is FQGNSA in the germline V gene. The CDR3 loop spans 14 amino acids. The DNA of the CDR3 is TGTGCCAGCTCCGGACAGGATAGGGGCTACGAGCAGTACTTC. This encodes CASSGQDRGYEQYF.

The chain joins TRBV28 to TRBJ2-5, with 9 bases aligning to TRBD2. Germline CDR1 MDHEN, CDR2 SYDVKM. V was clipped by 6 bases and J by 7 bases; unmatched bases: 12. CDR3 size: 15 residues. This CDR3 is CASRPGLAGEGTQYF. The CDR3 bases are TGTGCCAGCAGGCCGGGACTAGCTGGCGAGGGGACCCAGTACTTC.

This clone occurred a few times. The gene calls are TRBV6-1 and TRBJ1-1, with D hard to call. V lost 5 bases and J lost 5, with 12 bases in between. Germline V lookup: CDR1 MNHNS, CDR2 SASEGT. The CDR3 has 13 amino acids. The CDR3, as DNA: TGTGCCAGCAGTTGGGAAAGGTGGACTGAAGCTTTCTTT. Its translation is CASSWERWTEAFF.

The chain links TRBV5-1 to TRBJ1-1; D might be TRBD1 (5 bases). This CDR3 is 12 amino acids long. Trimming pared 0 bases from V and 10 bases from J, leaving 10 bases between. Germline loops: CDR1 SGHRS, CDR2 YFSETQ. CDR3 nucleotides: TGCGCCAGCAGCTTGGACAGGTCTAGAGCTTTCTTT. Its protein is CASSLDRSRAFF. Full variable domain (outside the CDR3, taken from reference TRBV5-1 and TRBJ1-1): KAGVTQTPRYLIKTRGQQVTLSCSPISGHRSVSWYQQTPGQGLQFLFEYFSETQRNKGNFPGRFSGRQFSNSRSEMNVSTLELGDSALYLCASSLDRSRAFFGQGTRLTVV.

The V call is TRBV14, the J call TRBJ1-2; TRBD1 aligns across 7 bases. The CDR3 covers 20 residues. The germline V gene has CDR1 SGHDN and CDR2 FVKESK. V was clipped by 2 bases and J by 5 bases; unmatched bases: 23. The CDR3 spells CASSQKRGLTGTRNWYGYTF. The DNA for the CDR3 is TGTGCCAGCAGCCAAAAGAGAGGACTGACAGGGACCCGTAACTGGTATGGCTACACCTTC.

The CDR3 protein is CASSVGPQGAGELFF. CDR3 DNA sequence: TGTGCCAGCAGCGTCGGGCCTCAGGGCGCCGGGGAGCTGTTTTTT. This chain joins TRBV9 and TRBJ2-2; D is possibly TRBD1 (5 bases). The V end lost 2 bases, the J end lost 6 bases, and 14 bases lay between the germline ends. This CDR3 region has 15 residues. CDR1 is SGDLS and CDR2 is YYNGEE in the germline V gene.

The chain uses TRBV30 and TRBJ2-6; 7 bases agree with TRBD1. After removal of 4 bases from V and 5 bases from J, the junction contained 11 bases not matched to a gene. The CDR3 is made up of 16 amino acids. The germline CDR1 and CDR2 sequences are GTSNPN and SVGIG (reference sequence). The CDR3, as DNA: TGTGCCTGGACCTCACCCAAGACAGGGAGGGCCAACGTCCTGACTTTC. This gives the protein CAWTSPKTGRANVLTF.

This clone was recorded once. The chain couples TRBV6-6 to TRBJ2-5, with D unresolved. The CDR3 extends over 14 amino acids. Germline V gene data show CDR1 as MNHNY and CDR2 as SVGAGI (reference sequence). V gave up 6 bases and J gave up 1 base, with 12 bases separating them. CDR3 in DNA: TGTGCCAGCAGACCTTCAGATTTCCAAGAGACCCAGTACTTC. Residues: CASRPSDFQETQYF.

The chain employs TRBV6-1 and TRBJ2-5; weak D call: TRBD2 (5 bases). Germline V CDR1 and CDR2: MNHNS, SASEGT. Trimming removed 7 bases from V and 0 bases from J, with 9 bases in between. CDR3 length: 13 residues. The CDR3 region is CASTVRDQETQYF. The CDR3 DNA follows: TGTGCCAGCACGGTGAGGGACCAAGAGACCCAGTACTTC.

The count of this clone is one. This sequence joins TRBV7-2 and TRBJ2-7; no reliable D call. Germline CDR1 SGHTA, CDR2 FQGNSA. The CDR3 runs 14 residues. V was clipped by 0 bases and J by 2 bases, with 8 bases between them. For the CDR3, the DNA is TGTGCCAGCAGCTTAGCGGCGTCCACCTACGAGCAGTACTTC. It is translated as CASSLAASTYEQYF.

The rearrangement links TRBV28 to TRBJ1-2, with D perhaps TRBD1 (6 bases). From germline, CDR1 is MDHEN and CDR2 SYDVKM. The CDR3 is made up of 15 amino acids. Trimming pared 5 bases from V and 4 bases from J, leaving 17 bases between. The CDR3 DNA is TGTGCCAGCAGTAATAGTCTCACAGGGAGCTATGGCTACACCTTC. Its protein is CASSNSLTGSYGYTF.